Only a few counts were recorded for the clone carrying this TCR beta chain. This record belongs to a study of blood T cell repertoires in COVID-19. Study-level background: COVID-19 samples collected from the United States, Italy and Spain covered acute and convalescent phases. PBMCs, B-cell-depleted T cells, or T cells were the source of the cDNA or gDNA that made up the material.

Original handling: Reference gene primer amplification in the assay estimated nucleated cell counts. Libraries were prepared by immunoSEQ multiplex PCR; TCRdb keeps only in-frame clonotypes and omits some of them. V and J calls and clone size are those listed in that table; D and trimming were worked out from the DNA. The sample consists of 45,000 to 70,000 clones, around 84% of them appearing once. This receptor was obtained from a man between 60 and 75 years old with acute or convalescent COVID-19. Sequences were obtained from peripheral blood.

In nucleotides, the CDR3 is TGTGCCAGCAGGGAGCGGGTAGGTGGCAATTCACCCCTCCACTTT. Residues: CASRERVGGNSPLHF. This chain uses TRBV2 with TRBJ1-6; D not certain. CDR1 is SNHLY, CDR2 FYNNEI, per germline. V was clipped by 6 bases and J by 7 bases, with 16 bases between them. CDR3 size: 15 residues.